One sample yielded the 10 T cell receptor beta chains listed below, sequenced in a study of blood T cell repertoires in COVID-19. Profiling relied on immunoSEQ multiplex PCR, and the TCRdb table lists in-frame clones only, not all of them. The repertoire holds about 160,000 clones, with about four fifths as singletons. The sequencing sample was made of peripheral blood. These receptors came from a woman aged 80 or older with acute or convalescent COVID-19.

The rearrangement uses TRBV2 and TRBJ1-1, with D possibly matching TRBD1 (6 bases). V was trimmed by 7 bases and J by 11 bases, leaving 14 bases between them. The V gene's germline CDR1 is SNHLY and CDR2 FYNNEI. The CDR3 totals 11 residues. For the CDR3, the DNA is TGTGCCAGCAAATCACAGGGAGCCGCTTTCTTT. Its protein product is CASKSQGAAFF.

In DNA, the CDR3 is TGTGCCAGCAGCTCCGGGGACTCTGGAAACACCATATATTTT. Translated, it gives CASSSGDSGNTIYF. V gene TRBV7-2 combines with J gene TRBJ1-3; no firm D call. CDR3 length: 14 amino acids. Trimming pared 4 bases from V and 0 bases from J, leaving 7 bases between. Germline lookup yields CDR1 SGHTA and CDR2 FQGNSA.

J is TRBJ2-1 and V is TRBV3-1 (or the pseudogene TRBV3-2); 11 nucleotides line up with TRBD2. V lost 9 bases and J lost 0; bases outside the gene matches: 1. Germline V gene lookup returns CDR1 LGHDT and CDR2 YNNKEL (reference sequence). The CDR3 extends over 14 amino acids. CDR3 bases: TGTGCCAGTAGCGGGGGGGCCTCCTACAATGAGCAGTTCTTC. Residues: CASSGGASYNEQFF.

The rearrangement joins TRBV11-2 to TRBJ1-1, with a weak D call TRBD1 (6 bases). The CDR3 is 17 amino acids. V gave up 1 base and J gave up 4 bases, with 19 bases separating them. Germline CDR1 and CDR2: SGHAT and FQNNGV. CDR3 bases: TGTGCCAGCAGCTTAGCACCAACGGGGGGCATAGGCACTGAAGCTTTCTTT. It yields the protein CASSLAPTGGIGTEAFF.

This clone was counted between two and nine times. The chain has TRBV4-1 and TRBJ2-7; possibly TRBD1 for D (7 bases). This CDR3 is built from 15 residues. Germline lookup yields CDR1 MGHRA and CDR2 YSYEKL. The V gene lost 4 bases and the J gene lost 3 bases, with 16 bases spanning the gap. CDR3 sequence (DNA): TGCGCCAGCAGCCGCGGGACAGCCCTGGGCTACGAGCAGTACTTC. It codes for CASSRGTALGYEQYF.

J is TRBJ1-2 and V is TRBV6-6, with 7 positions matching TRBD1. Looked up from germline, CDR1 is MNHNY and CDR2 is SVGAGI (reference sequence). The CDR3 consists of 12 residues. Trimming cost V 5 bases and J 3 bases; bases outside gene matches: 0. The chain's CDR3 is CASSDRDYGYTF. The CDR3 DNA follows: TGTGCCAGCAGTGACAGGGACTATGGCTACACCTTC.

This chain joins TRBV4-2 and TRBJ1-6; maybe TRBD1 (5 bases). V was shortened by 1 base and J by 9 bases, with 13 bases between the two germline ends. This CDR3 is 15 amino acids long. CDR1 LGHNA and CDR2 YNFKEQ come from the germline V gene. CDR3 DNA: TGTGCCAGCAGCCAAGCGGCGGGGCTCGGTTCACCCCTCCACTTT. It translates to CASSQAAGLGSPLHF.

This chain links TRBV6-5 with TRBJ1-2; 9 bases fit TRBD1. Per the germline V gene, CDR1 is MNHEY and CDR2 is SVGAGI. CDR3 length: 14 residues. The ends lost 2 bases at V and 10 bases at J; junction bases unmatched: 8. CDR3 nucleotides: TGTGCCAGCAGTTACGACGGACAGGGGACCTTCTACACCTTC. Residues: CASSYDGQGTFYTF.

The table lists this clone with a count of one. The gene calls are TRBV4-1 and TRBJ1-4; D is perhaps TRBD1 (6 bases). CDR1 is MGHRA and CDR2 is YSYEKL in the germline V gene. V was trimmed by 2 bases and J by 8 bases, leaving 12 bases between them. This CDR3 spans 14 amino acids. This chain's CDR3 is CASSQLGADEKLFF. Here the CDR3 DNA reads TGCGCCAGCAGCCAACTGGGGGCAGACGAAAAACTGTTTTTT.

This sequence joins TRBV6-1 and TRBJ2-7; 7 bases line up with TRBD2. From germline, CDR1 is MNHNS and CDR2 SASEGT. V lost 7 bases to trimming and J lost 3 bases; unmatched junction nucleotides: 6. The CDR3 is made up of 13 amino acids. CDR3 loop: CASKTTSDYEQYF. In nucleotides, the CDR3 is TGTGCCAGCAAGACCACTAGCGACTACGAGCAGTACTTC.